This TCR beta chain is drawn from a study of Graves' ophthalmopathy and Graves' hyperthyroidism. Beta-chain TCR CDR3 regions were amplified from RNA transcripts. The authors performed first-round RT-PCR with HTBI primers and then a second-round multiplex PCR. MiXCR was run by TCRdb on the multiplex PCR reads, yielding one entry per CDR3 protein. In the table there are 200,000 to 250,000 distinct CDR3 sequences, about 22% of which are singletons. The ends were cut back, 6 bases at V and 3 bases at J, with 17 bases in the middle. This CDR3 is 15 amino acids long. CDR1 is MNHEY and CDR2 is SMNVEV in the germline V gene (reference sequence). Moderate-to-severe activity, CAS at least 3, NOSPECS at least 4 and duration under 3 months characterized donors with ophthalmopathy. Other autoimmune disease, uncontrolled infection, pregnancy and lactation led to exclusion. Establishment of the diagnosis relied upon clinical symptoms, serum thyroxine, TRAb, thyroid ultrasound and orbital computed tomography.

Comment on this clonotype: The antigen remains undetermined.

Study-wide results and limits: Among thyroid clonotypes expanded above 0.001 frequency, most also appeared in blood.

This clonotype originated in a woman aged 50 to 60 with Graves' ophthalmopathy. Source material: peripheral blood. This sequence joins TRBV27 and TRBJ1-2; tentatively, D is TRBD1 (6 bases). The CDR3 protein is CASSLSGGHHYGYTF. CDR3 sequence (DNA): TGTGCCAGCAGCCTATCCGGGGGACACCACTATGGCTACACCTTC.